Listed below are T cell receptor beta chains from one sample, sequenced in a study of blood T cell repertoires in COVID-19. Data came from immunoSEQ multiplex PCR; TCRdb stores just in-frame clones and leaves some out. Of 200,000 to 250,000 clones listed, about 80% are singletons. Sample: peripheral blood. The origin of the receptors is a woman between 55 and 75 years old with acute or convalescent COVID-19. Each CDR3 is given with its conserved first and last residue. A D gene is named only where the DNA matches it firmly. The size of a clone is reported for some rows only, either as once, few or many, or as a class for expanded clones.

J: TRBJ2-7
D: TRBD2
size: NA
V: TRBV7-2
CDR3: CASSQSLGRDEQYF
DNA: TGTGCCAGCAGCCAGTCCCTCGGGAGGGACGAGCAGTACTTC

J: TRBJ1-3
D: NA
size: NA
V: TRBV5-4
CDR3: CASSNRSGSGNTIYF
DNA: TGTGCCAGCAGTAACAGATCCGGCTCTGGAAACACCATATATTTT

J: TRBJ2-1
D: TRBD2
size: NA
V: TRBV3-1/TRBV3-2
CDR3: CASSLTGTAGDEQFF
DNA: TGTGCCAGCAGCCTCACCGGGACTGCGGGGGATGAGCAGTTCTTC

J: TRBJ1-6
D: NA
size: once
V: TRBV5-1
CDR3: CASSLEGYGDSPLHF
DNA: TGCGCCAGCAGCTTGGAGGGGTATGGTGATTCACCCCTCCACTTT

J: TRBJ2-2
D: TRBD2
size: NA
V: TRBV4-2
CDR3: CASSQGRGLADNGELFF
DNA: TGTGCCAGCAGCCAAGGAAGGGGACTAGCGGATAACGGGGAGCTGTTTTTT

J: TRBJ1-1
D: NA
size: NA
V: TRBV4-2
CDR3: CASSREMNTEAFF
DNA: TGTGCCAGCAGTCGAGAAATGAACACTGAAGCTTTCTTT

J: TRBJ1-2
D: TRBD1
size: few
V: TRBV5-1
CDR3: CASSSGQVYYGYTF
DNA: TGCGCCAGCAGCTCCGGACAGGTCTACTATGGCTACACCTTC

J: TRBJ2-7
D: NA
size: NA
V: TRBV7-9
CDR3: CASSRSDTQQYF
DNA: TGTGCCAGCAGCCGATCCGATACACAGCAGTACTTC

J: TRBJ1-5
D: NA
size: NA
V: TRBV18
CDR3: CASSLDRSATYQPQHF
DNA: TGTGCCAGCTCACTTGACAGATCGGCGACCTATCAGCCCCAGCATTTT

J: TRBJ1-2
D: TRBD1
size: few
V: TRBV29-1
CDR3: CSERTGNYGYTF
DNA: TGCAGCGAACGGACAGGGAACTATGGCTACACCTTC

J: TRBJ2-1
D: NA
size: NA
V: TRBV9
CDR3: CASSVRSDPSGHEQFF
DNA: TGTGCCAGCAGCGTACGCAGCGACCCAAGCGGGCATGAGCAGTTCTTC

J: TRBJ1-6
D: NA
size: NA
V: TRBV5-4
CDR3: CASSVGQIDSPLHF
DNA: TGTGCCAGCAGCGTGGGGCAGATCGATTCACCCCTCCACTTT

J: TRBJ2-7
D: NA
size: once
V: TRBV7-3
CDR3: CASSLYGGGPYEQYF
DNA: TGTGCCAGCAGCTTATACGGGGGAGGCCCCTACGAGCAGTACTTC

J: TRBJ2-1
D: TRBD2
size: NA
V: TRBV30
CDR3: CAWSVGGGNDEQFF
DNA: TGTGCCTGGAGTGTGGGCGGGGGGAACGATGAGCAGTTCTTC

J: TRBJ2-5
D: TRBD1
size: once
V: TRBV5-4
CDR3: CASKGQGDQETQYF
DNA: TGTGCCAGTAAGGGACAGGGGGACCAAGAGACCCAGTACTTC

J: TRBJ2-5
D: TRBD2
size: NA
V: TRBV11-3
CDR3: CASSPGSGGTSYQETQYF
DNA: TGTGCCAGCAGCCCGGGGAGCGGGGGGACTTCGTACCAAGAGACCCAGTACTTC

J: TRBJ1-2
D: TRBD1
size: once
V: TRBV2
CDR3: CAREVLDRNYGYTF
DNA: TGTGCCAGGGAGGTCCTGGACAGGAACTATGGCTACACCTTC

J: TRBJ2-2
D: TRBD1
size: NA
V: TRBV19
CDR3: CASNRLGQGASTGELFF
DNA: TGTGCCAGTAATCGTCTAGGACAGGGGGCGAGCACCGGGGAGCTGTTTTTT

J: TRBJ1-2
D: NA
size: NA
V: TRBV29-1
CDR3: CSAIFGVGRGYTF
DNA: TGCAGCGCCATTTTCGGGGTCGGTAGGGGCTACACCTTC

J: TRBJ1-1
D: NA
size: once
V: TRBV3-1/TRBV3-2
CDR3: CASSPVSRVTEAFF
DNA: TGTGCCAGCAGCCCTGTTTCCAGGGTTACTGAAGCTTTCTTT

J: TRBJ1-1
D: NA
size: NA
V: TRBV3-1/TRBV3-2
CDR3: CASSQGAGTTFF
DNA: TGTGCCAGCAGCCAAGGCGCAGGGACAACTTTCTTT

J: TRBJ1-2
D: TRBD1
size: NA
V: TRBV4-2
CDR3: CASSQARTGGGYTF
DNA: TGTGCCAGCAGCCAGGCCCGGACAGGGGGTGGCTACACCTTC

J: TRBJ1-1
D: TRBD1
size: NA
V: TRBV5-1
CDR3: CASSLGDSLNTEAFF
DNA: TGCGCCAGCAGCTTGGGGGACAGCCTGAACACTGAAGCTTTCTTT

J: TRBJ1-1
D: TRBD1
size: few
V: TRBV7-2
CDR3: CASSLRGQGNTEAFF
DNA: TGTGCCAGCAGCTTAAGGGGACAGGGGAACACTGAAGCTTTCTTT

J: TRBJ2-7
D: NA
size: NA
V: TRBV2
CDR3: CASSERGGFLREQYF
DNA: TGTGCCAGCAGTGAGAGAGGGGGTTTCCTGCGCGAGCAGTACTTC

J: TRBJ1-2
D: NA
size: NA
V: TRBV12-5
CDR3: CASGLVGANGYTF
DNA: TGTGCTAGTGGTTTGGTGGGGGCTAATGGCTACACCTTC

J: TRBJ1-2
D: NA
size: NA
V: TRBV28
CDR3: CASSLTLRVGYGYTF
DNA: TGTGCCAGCAGTCTAACTCTCAGGGTCGGCTATGGCTACACCTTC

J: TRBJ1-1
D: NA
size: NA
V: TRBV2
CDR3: CASKGGYQNTEAFF
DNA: TGTGCCAGCAAGGGAGGTTACCAGAACACTGAAGCTTTCTTT

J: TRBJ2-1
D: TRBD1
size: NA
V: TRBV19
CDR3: CASSITGTGGDEQFF
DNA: TGTGCCAGTAGTATAACCGGGACAGGCGGCGATGAGCAGTTCTTC

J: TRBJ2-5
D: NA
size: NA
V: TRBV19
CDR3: CASAPAGGRETQYF
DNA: TGTGCCAGCGCACCAGCCGGGGGGCGAGAGACCCAGTACTTC

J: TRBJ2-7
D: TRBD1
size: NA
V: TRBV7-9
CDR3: CASSLGQGADEQYF
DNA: TGTGCCAGCAGCTTAGGACAGGGGGCCGACGAGCAGTACTTC

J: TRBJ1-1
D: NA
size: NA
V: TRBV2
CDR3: CASARTWGPTRTSNTEAFF
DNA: TGTGCCAGCGCAAGGACGTGGGGGCCTACGCGAACTTCGAACACTGAAGCTTTCTTT